This T cell receptor (beta chain) was observed in a study of metastatic and nonmetastatic thyroid tumors. Study in general: Repertoire comparisons spanned blood and tumor or nodule tissue from malignant and benign thyroid patients. Findings and limits, study-wide: A significant increase in TCR beta diversity was reportedly seen in malignant thyroid tumors relative to benign nodules, in blood and tumor.

The CDR3 is made up of 12 amino acids. Germline values: CDR1 DFQATT, CDR2 SNEGSKA (reference sequence). The V gene lost 3 bases and the J gene lost 8 bases, with 11 bases spanning the gap. As handled by the study authors: Construction of a distant-metastasis classifier for papillary thyroid cancer relied on CDR3 differences across clinicopathological groups. TCRdb re-clonotyped the PCR reads via MiXCR. Here the V and J calls rest on TCRdb's processing, not on the authors' analysis. Of about 6,100 clones in the sample, 29% were seen once. Points on this clone: Antigen: not known.

Each patient came to thyroid surgery without any prior treatment (of any kind). This chain joins TRBV20-1 and TRBJ2-1; D call uncertain. Material for sequencing was adjacent normal tissue. The sequence was collected from a female donor with papillary thyroid cancer or a benign thyroid nodule (not recorded which). Some clones in this sample may be carry-over from other donors' samples. Written as DNA, the CDR3 is TGCAGTGCTAGCCCTAGGTTGGATGAGCAGTTCTTC. Its translation is CSASPRLDEQFF.